This T cell receptor (beta chain) was recorded in a study of blood T cell repertoires in COVID-19. Across the whole study: The United States, Italy and Spain provided the acute and convalescent COVID-19 samples. T cells, B-cell-depleted T cells, or PBMCs provided the cDNA or gDNA that served as material.

CDR1 is LGHDT and CDR2 is YNNKEL in the germline V gene (reference sequence). The length of the CDR3 is 20 residues. The J segment lost 4 bases and the V segment lost 0 bases, leaving 15 bases of the junction unmatched. Study processing details: For nucleated cells, counts were estimated from reference gene primer amplification. Method: immunoSEQ multiplex PCR; TCRdb's copy keeps in-frame clones and lacks some. V, J and clone size reflect that table, while D and trimming were determined from the DNA. Of some 340,000 clones listed, approximately 82% are singletons. The sequencing input was peripheral blood. The chain joins TRBV3-1 (or the pseudogene TRBV3-2) to TRBJ2-5; 12 bases map to TRBD2. The sequence was obtained from a man between 25 and 39 years old with active or convalescent COVID-19. The CDR3 DNA follows: TGTGCCAGCAGCCAAGATCGTTATGTGCTAGCGGGGGGGCTGTTAGAGACCCAGTACTTC. Translating gives CASSQDRYVLAGGLLETQYF.